This note documents a single T cell receptor (beta chain) sequence. Sequenced by immunoSEQ multiplex PCR; TCRdb stores in-frame clones only, minus some. This table has hundreds of thousands of clones, 85% appearing once. This entry belongs to a study of blood T cell repertoires in COVID-19. On the study more broadly: Whether acute or convalescent, the COVID-19 samples came from the United States, Italy and Spain. From T cells, B-cell-depleted T cells, or PBMCs came the material, which was cDNA or gDNA.

Patients of the Seattle cohort, enrolled during active infection, were followed longitudinally. This CDR3 spans 14 amino acids. CDR1 SGDLS and CDR2 YYNGEE come from the germline V gene. Trimming took 4 bases from V and 2 from J, leaving 9 bases between them. The TCR comes from a man between 45 and 60 years old with COVID-19, enrolled during active disease. Material: peripheral blood. The rearrangement uses TRBV9 and TRBJ2-2; possibly TRBD2 for D (5 bases). The CDR3 protein is CASSPPGNTGELFF. CDR3 sequence (DNA): TGTGCCAGCAGCCCTCCGGGAAACACCGGGGAGCTGTTTTTT. The entire variable domain, with the rest obtained from reference TRBV9 and TRBJ2-2, is as follows: DSGVTQTPKHLITATGQRVTLRCSPRSGDLSVYWYQQSLDQGLQFLIQYYNGEERAKGNILERFSAQQFPDLHSELNLSSLELGDSALYFCASSPPGNTGELFFGEGSRLTVL.